Included here is one T cell receptor beta chain sequence, with context. The antigen remains unidentified. Stated treatment: approximately 18 received Ad26.COV2.S at low or high dose, single or two shots; 5 received placebo; per-sample allocation not given. Each sample was drawn 63 days after the first injection (of vaccine or placebo). Ad26 vector vaccine expressed Wuhan-strain SARS-CoV-2 spike. The method was immunoSEQ multiplex PCR; TCRdb's version includes in-frame clones alone and lacks a portion of them. The sample consists of roughly 320,000 clones, around 90% of them appearing once. This record comes from a study of Ad26.COV2.S vaccination and SARS-CoV-2 variants. Study-level information: Intramuscular Ad26.COV2.S at 5x10^10 or 1x10^11 viral particles.

Notes on the study in general: The authors reported substantial breadth in spike-specific CD8+ and CD4+ T cell responses after vaccination. Possibly, TCR breadth and depth analyses underestimated total T cell responses.

The germline V gene has CDR1 LNHNV and CDR2 YYDKDF (reference sequence). The CDR3 contains 17 residues. Trimming removed 3 bases from V and 2 bases from J; junction bases left unmatched: 8. This clonotype was sampled from a person aged 18-60 years who received the Ad26.COV2.S COVID-19 vaccine or a placebo. The sample consisted of peripheral blood, taken in a trial of Ad26.COV2.S vaccine versus placebo. This chain connects TRBV15 to TRBJ2-2; the match to TRBD1 covers 8 bases. CDR3 DNA: TGTGCCACCAGCAGGTTCCGGGGACAGGATAACACCGGGGAGCTGTTTTTT. Translation gives CATSRFRGQDNTGELFF.